The source of this T cell receptor beta chain is a study of cytomegalovirus exposure and HLA in healthy donors. Use of 60 Vbeta and 13 Jbeta primers characterized the PCR. The data were produced by immunoSEQ multiplex PCR, yet TCRdb's version contains in-frame clones alone and is incomplete. Among about 160,000 clones listed, roughly 72% were seen once. There are 16 residues in the CDR3. V was clipped by 4 bases and J by 3 bases; unmatched bases: 11. Germline V CDR1 and CDR2: SGHDT, YYEEEE. The TCR comes from a man aged 40-49 years in good health and CMV-seronegative. Sequencing was performed on PBMCs. The genes are TRBV5-6 and TRBJ2-3; 7 bases are a match to TRBD2. As DNA, the CDR3 is TGTGCCAGCAGCACCCTGGTCGGGAGGAGTACAGATACGCAGTATTTT. It is translated as CASSTLVGRSTDTQYF.